A single sample is the source of the 10 T cell receptor beta chains below, sequenced in a study of blood T cell repertoires in COVID-19. TCRdb's table, derived via immunoSEQ multiplex PCR, lists solely in-frame clones and lacks some. The sample records 270,000 or so clones, more than 65% being singletons. The sequenced sample consisted of PBMCs or T cells enriched from blood (not recorded which). These receptors came from a man aged 45-60 years who had recovered from COVID-19.

This chain joins TRBV10-3 and TRBJ2-1, with 8 bases fitting TRBD2. J lost 7 bases, V lost 8 bases, and 10 bases had no gene match. There are 14 residues in the CDR3. Germline-derived CDR1 and CDR2 are ENHRY and SYGVKD. The CDR3 sequence: CAIGMIAGPNEQFF. The CDR3 nucleotides are TGTGCCATCGGGATGATAGCGGGGCCTAATGAGCAGTTCTTC.

V usage is TRBV2 and J usage is TRBJ1-5; D not certain. CDR1 and CDR2 from the germline V gene are SNHLY and FYNNEI. Between the trimmed V and J ends, which lost 3 bases and 11 bases, there was a span of 14 bases. The CDR3 consists of 13 residues. The CDR3 loop is CASSDLVASAQHF. The CDR3 nucleotides read TGTGCCAGCAGTGACTTGGTAGCATCGGCCCAGCATTTT.

The V gene is TRBV11-2, the J gene TRBJ2-7; D is perhaps TRBD1 (6 bases). V lost 1 base and J 1 base, leaving 17 bases between the germline ends. The CDR3 loop spans 17 amino acids. The germline CDR1 and CDR2 sequences are SGHAT and FQNNGV. The CDR3 DNA reads as TGTGCCAGCAGCTTAGCACGTTGGGGCAGGGGATCCTACGAGCAGTACTTC. Amino acid sequence: CASSLARWGRGSYEQYF.

This chain joins TRBV6-5 and TRBJ2-7; possibly TRBD1 for D (5 bases). This CDR3 contains 14 residues. Germline CDR1 MNHEY, CDR2 SVGAGI. The V and J ends lost 2 bases and 7 bases respectively, with 15 bases between them. The CDR3 nucleotides read TGTGCCAGCAGTTACAGGGGAAGTGAACAAGAGCAGTACTTC. Translating gives CASSYRGSEQEQYF.

The gene calls are TRBV10-3 and TRBJ2-1; TRBD1 matches 9 bases. There are 15 residues in the CDR3. With V trimmed by 8 bases and J by 8 bases, 13 bases remained unmatched. CDR1 is ENHRY and CDR2 is SYGVKD in the germline V gene. CDR3 protein: CAIRPRPGQGHEQFF. The CDR3 DNA reads as TGTGCCATCCGCCCCAGACCGGGACAGGGACATGAGCAGTTCTTC.

V and J are TRBV12-3 or TRBV12-4 and TRBJ1-2, with a tentative D call TRBD1 (5 bases). CDR3 size: 13 residues. V was shortened by 5 bases and J by 8 bases, with 15 bases between the two germline ends. This CDR3 is CASSESGRGGYTF. DNA of the CDR3: TGTGCCAGCAGTGAGTCGGGGAGGGGCGGCTACACCTTC.

This chain uses TRBV4-2 with TRBJ1-5; tentatively, D is TRBD1 (6 bases). Deletions cut 0 bases from V and 4 bases from J, with 10 bases between. The germline V gene has CDR1 LGHNA and CDR2 YNFKEQ. This CDR3 is built from 15 residues. This chain's CDR3 is CASSQDTGLNQPQHF. DNA of the CDR3: TGTGCCAGCAGCCAAGATACAGGGCTGAATCAGCCCCAGCATTTT.

The chain joins TRBV4-1 to TRBJ2-7, with a tentative D call TRBD1 (6 bases). The CDR3 spans 15 residues. Germline V gene sequence: CDR1 MGHRA, CDR2 YSYEKL. The V gene lost 2 bases and the J gene lost 3 bases, with 14 bases spanning the gap. The CDR3, as DNA: TGCGCCAGCAGCCAATCCGTTCAGGGGAACTACGAGCAGTACTTC. Translated: CASSQSVQGNYEQYF.

This rearrangement joins TRBV5-4 to TRBJ2-1; D uncertain. The CDR3 extends over 15 amino acids. V lost 4 bases and J lost 9, with 20 bases in between. CDR1 is SGHNT and CDR2 is YYREEE in the germline V gene (reference sequence). CDR3 DNA sequence: TGTGCCAGCAGCCCGAAGATACTTAAATCGAGTGAGCAGTTCTTC. This sequence encodes CASSPKILKSSEQFF.

The V gene is TRBV9, the J gene TRBJ2-1, with TRBD2 as a possible D gene (5 bases). This CDR3 region has 12 residues. In germline, CDR1 is SGDLS, CDR2 YYNGEE. Trimming cost V 6 bases and J 7 bases, with 11 bases left between them. The CDR3 DNA is TGTGCCAGCAACCGGCGAGGGAATGAGCAGTTCTTC. Translating gives CASNRRGNEQFF.